The 9 T cell receptor beta chains listed next were all sequenced from one sample in a study of T-cell reconstitution after alpha-beta-depleted transplantation in children. The TCRbeta library was prepared with unique molecular identifiers. TCRdb reprocessed the PCR reads with MiXCR, giving one entry per CDR3 protein. The sample lists about 980,000 distinct CDR3 sequences, roughly 29% seen once, with roughly 30% in the top ten. The sequencing used PBMCs, mostly from graft donor cells, collected 360 days after TCRalphabeta/CD19-depleted stem cell transplant. These receptors were collected from a boy younger than two who had a stem cell transplant for SCID, so the T cells may come from the graft donor.

This clonotype was recorded a few times. This sequence joins TRBV9 and TRBJ2-3; D not resolved. The CDR3 is made up of 15 amino acids. The ends were cut back, 2 bases at V and 2 bases at J, with 12 bases in the middle. The germline CDR1 and CDR2 sequences are SGDLS and YYNGEE. For the CDR3, the DNA is TGTGCCAGCAGCGTCCGGGCCCTCGCCACAGATACGCAGTATTTT. This gives the protein CASSVRALATDTQYF.

There are a few counts of this clonotype. The chain has TRBV15 and TRBJ1-2; possibly TRBD1 for D (6 bases). The CDR3 consists of 15 residues. Trimming took off 0 bases at V and 5 bases at J, with 13 bases between the two ends. Germline loops: CDR1 LNHNV, CDR2 YYDKDF (reference sequence). The CDR3 region is CATSRDRRGLYGYTF. CDR3 in DNA: TGTGCCACCAGCAGAGATCGCAGGGGACTGTATGGCTACACCTTC.

The table lists this clonotype with a few counts. Here the CDR3 reads CASSGRATVNTEAFF. The DNA of the CDR3 is TGCGCCAGCAGCGGAAGGGCTACGGTCAACACTGAAGCTTTCTTT. The chain couples TRBV5-1 to TRBJ1-1, with unresolved D. Trimming cost V 4 bases and J 2 bases, with 15 bases left between them. Germline assignment: CDR1 SGHRS and CDR2 YFSETQ. CDR3 size: 15 residues.

The chain is built from TRBV12-3 or TRBV12-4 and TRBJ2-1; D uncertain. The CDR3 consists of 13 residues. Trimming took off 7 bases at V and 4 bases at J, with 11 bases between the two ends. CDR3 DNA sequence: TGTGCCAGCAAATATCTATTTTACAATGAGCAGTTCTTC. Amino acids: CASKYLFYNEQFF.

This clonotype was seen a handful of times. This chain joins TRBV7-6 and TRBJ2-2; D perhaps matches TRBD2 (6 bases). Looked up from germline, CDR1 is SGHVS and CDR2 is FNYEAQ. Trimming removed 5 bases at V and 4 bases at J, with 20 bases between. The CDR3 loop spans 17 amino acids. CDR3 protein: CASSTLGSGIFTGELFF. CDR3 coding DNA: TGTGCCAGCAGCACGCTGGGTAGCGGTATTTTCACCGGGGAGCTGTTTTTT.

This clonotype was seen more than once but under ten times. The V and J genes are TRBV4-1 and TRBJ2-2, with TRBD1 identical over 9 bases. This CDR3 region has 15 residues. Germline V gene sequence: CDR1 MGHRA, CDR2 YSYEKL. J was trimmed by 10 bases and V by 5 bases; bases with no gene match: 11. The CDR3 loop is CASSSVGQGFEELFF. CDR3 coding DNA: TGCGCCAGCAGCTCCGTGGGACAGGGTTTCGAGGAGCTGTTTTTT.

V and J are TRBV6-1 and TRBJ2-1; TRBD1 is a possible D gene (6 bases). The V gene's germline CDR1 is MNHNS and CDR2 SASEGT. CDR3 length: 15 residues. The V end was cut by 0 bases, the J end by 3 bases, with 9 bases between. DNA for the CDR3: TGTGCCAGCAGTGAAGCGGGACACATCTACAATGAGCAGTTCTTC. Translated: CASSEAGHIYNEQFF.

This clonotype was detected ten times or more. The rearrangement uses TRBV5-1 and TRBJ2-1; TRBD1 might be the D (5 bases). CDR1 and CDR2 from the germline V gene are SGHRS and YFSETQ. Trimming removed 1 base from V and 7 bases from J, with 6 bases in between. The CDR3 is made up of 12 amino acids. CDR3 loop: CASSLKGNEQFF. CDR3 coding DNA: TGCGCCAGCAGCTTGAAGGGGAATGAGCAGTTCTTC.

The sample holds a few counts of this clonotype. The V call is TRBV30, the J call TRBJ2-1; D gene ambiguous. V lost 3 bases and J 4 bases, leaving 10 bases between the germline ends. CDR1 GTSNPN and CDR2 SVGIG come from the germline V gene (reference sequence). The length of the CDR3 is 13 residues. CDR3 loop: CAWSLVPYNEQFF. The CDR3 coding sequence is TGTGCCTGGAGCCTCGTCCCTTACAATGAGCAGTTCTTC.